The rows below give T cell receptor beta chains drawn from one sample of a study of CD4 T cells in relation to SARS-CoV-2 and coronaviruses. These receptors' antigens are unknown. This table comes from immunoSEQ multiplex PCR, and its TCRdb copy is limited to in-frame clones, with some not included. Of some 40,000 clones listed, roughly 82% are singletons. Sequenced input: memory CD4+ T cells from PBMCs, cultured in vitro. The source is an adult with COVID-19. Both conserved end residues are part of each CDR3. Each record gives: J gene, clone size, V gene, D gene, CDR3 protein, CDR3 DNA. A D gene is named only where the DNA matches it firmly. The size entry is marked missing in some rows and otherwise reads once, few, many or a size class.

TRBJ1-2 | NA | TRBV11-1 | TRBD1 | CASSPAGTGVRYGYTF | TGTGCCAGCAGCCCCGCCGGGACAGGGGTCCGGTATGGCTACACCTTC
TRBJ1-3 | few | TRBV5-1 | NA | CASSLEQLKSGNTIYF | TGCGCCAGCAGCTTGGAACAATTAAAGTCTGGAAACACCATATATTTT
TRBJ2-1 | NA | TRBV12-3/TRBV12-4 | TRBD2 | CASLAGGLNEQFF | TGTGCCAGCTTGGCGGGAGGGTTGAATGAGCAGTTCTTC
TRBJ2-1 | NA | TRBV6-6 | NA | CASSYQASEQFF | TGTGCCAGCAGTTACCAAGCTAGTGAGCAGTTCTTC
TRBJ1-5 | NA | TRBV21-1 | NA | CASSLRQGNQPQHF | TGTGCCAGCAGCCTAAGACAGGGCAATCAGCCCCAGCATTTT
TRBJ1-3 | NA | TRBV18 | NA | CASSPTPGTGNTIYF | TGTGCCAGCTCACCTACCCCCGGGACAGGAAACACCATATATTTT
TRBJ1-1 | NA | TRBV3-1/TRBV3-2 | NA | CASSQTGFEGTEAFF | TGTGCCAGCAGCCAAACAGGGTTCGAAGGCACTGAAGCTTTCTTT
TRBJ1-2 | few | TRBV2 | NA | CASKRELDGYTF | TGTGCCAGCAAGAGGGAACTTGATGGCTACACCTTC
TRBJ2-7 | NA | TRBV6-2/TRBV6-3 | NA | CASSYDLAGPHSYEQYF | TGTGCCAGCAGTTACGATCTAGCCGGCCCTCACTCCTACGAGCAGTACTTC
TRBJ2-4 | NA | TRBV28 | NA | CASSRQGWISGKNIQYF | TGTGCCAGCAGCCGGCAGGGATGGATTTCAGGCAAAAACATTCAGTACTTC
TRBJ2-5 | NA | TRBV5-1 | NA | CASSNIGTRGETQYF | TGCGCCAGCAGCAACATAGGGACTCGAGGAGAGACCCAGTACTTC
TRBJ2-7 | NA | TRBV28 | TRBD1 | CASTHGTEFYEQYF | TGTGCCAGCACCCACGGGACAGAATTCTACGAGCAGTACTTC
TRBJ2-1 | NA | TRBV27 | NA | CASSLNRNEQFF | TGTGCCAGCAGTTTAAATAGGAATGAGCAGTTCTTC